What follows describes a single T cell receptor (beta chain). Its antigen is not identified. The germline gives CDR1 DFQATT, CDR2 SNEGSKA (reference sequence). V lost 1 base, J lost 9 bases, and 6 bases stayed unmatched. This CDR3 is 13 amino acids long. This specimen belongs to a study of early T cells in non-severe SARS-CoV-2 infection. Unique molecular identifiers tagged individual cDNA molecules. TCRdb re-called the 5' RACE reads through MiXCR, storing one row per CDR3 protein. Of tens of thousands of distinct CDR3 sequences listed, over 8% are singletons. Points from the study as a whole: Database matching using VDJdb favored anti-spike CD8 responses, with private and CD4 specificities left missing.

The chain is built from TRBV20-1 and TRBJ2-1; 7 nucleotides align to TRBD2. The origin of this receptor is an adult who was a healthcare worker with PCR-confirmed SARS-CoV-2 infection or an uninfected control (not recorded which). What was sequenced was whole blood. CDR3 nucleotide sequence: TGCAGTGCTAGAGTAGGCGGGAGCATTGAGCAGTTCTTC. Its translation: CSARVGGSIEQFF.